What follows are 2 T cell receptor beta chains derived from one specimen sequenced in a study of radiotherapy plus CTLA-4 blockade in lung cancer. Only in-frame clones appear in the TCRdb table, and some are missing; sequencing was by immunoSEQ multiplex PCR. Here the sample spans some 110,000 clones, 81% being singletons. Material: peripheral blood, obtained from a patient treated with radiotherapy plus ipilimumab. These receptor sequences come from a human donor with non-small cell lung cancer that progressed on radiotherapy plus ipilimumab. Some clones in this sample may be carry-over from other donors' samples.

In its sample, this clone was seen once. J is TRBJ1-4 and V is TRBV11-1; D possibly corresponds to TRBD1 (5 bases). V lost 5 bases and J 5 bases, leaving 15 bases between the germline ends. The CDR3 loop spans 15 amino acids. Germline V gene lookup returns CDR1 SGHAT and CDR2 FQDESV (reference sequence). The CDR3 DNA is TGTGCCAGCAGCCCCTGGACGGGACGGAATGAAAAACTGTTTTTT. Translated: CASSPWTGRNEKLFF.

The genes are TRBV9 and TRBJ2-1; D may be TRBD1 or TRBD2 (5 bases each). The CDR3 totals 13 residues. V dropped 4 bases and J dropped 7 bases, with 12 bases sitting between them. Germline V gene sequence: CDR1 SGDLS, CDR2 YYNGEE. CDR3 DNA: TGTGCCAGCAGCCCGACGGGGCAGAATGAGCAGTTCTTC. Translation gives CASSPTGQNEQFF.